This section outlines one TCR beta chain sequence together with its context. Its cognate antigen is unknown. The treatment: over 15 received Ad26.COV2.S at low or high dose, single or two shots; about 5 received placebo; per-sample allocation not given. Samples analyzed were those drawn on day 63 after the first vaccine or placebo injection. The data originate from a study of Ad26.COV2.S vaccination and SARS-CoV-2 variants. Turning to the study itself: Enrollment placed the donor in the COV1001 Ad26.COV2.S trial arm.

The study, taken as a whole, reports: Placebo and vaccine recipients had non-spike TCR breadth that was similar.

Assay: immunoSEQ multiplex PCR; the TCRdb copy retains only in-frame clones and omits some. The table includes some 460,000 clones, roughly nine tenths detected once. Trimming shortened V by 4 bases and J by 4 bases, and 17 bases separated the two germline ends. The CDR3 contains 16 residues. The germline V gene has CDR1 LNHDA and CDR2 SQIVND (reference sequence). The TCR originated in a person between 18 and 60 years old who received the Ad26.COV2.S COVID-19 vaccine or a placebo. The rearrangement joins TRBV19 to TRBJ1-5, with D hard to call. This specimen was peripheral blood, taken in a trial of Ad26.COV2.S vaccine versus placebo. The CDR3 spells CASSKGGYMENQPQHF. The CDR3 nucleotides are TGTGCCAGTAGTAAAGGTGGCTATATGGAGAATCAGCCCCAGCATTTT.